These 21 T cell receptor beta chains came from one sample sequenced in a study of blood T cells in healthy people across ages. For the second PCR, which ran for roughly 6 to 12 cycles, a sample-barcoded 5' primer and a J-beta primer mix were used. TCRdb used MiXCR to reprocess the 5' RACE reads, holding one entry per CDR3 protein. This sample has around 750,000 distinct CDR3 sequences; about 48% occur once, and the top ten carry approximately 40%. The sample comprised blood. The receptor source for this set is a man older than 75 in good health.

The chain links TRBV27 to TRBJ2-5; TRBD1 matches at 8 bases. V shed 5 bases, J shed 5 bases, and the junction held 4 bases outside the gene matches. Germline lookup yields CDR1 MNHEY and CDR2 SMNVEV (reference sequence). The CDR3 runs to 13 residues. CDR3: CASSDRGAETQYF. CDR3 DNA sequence: TGTGCCAGCAGTGACAGGGGCGCGGAGACCCAGTACTTC.

The rearrangement uses TRBV24-1 and TRBJ2-1; a possible D gene is TRBD2 (6 bases). Between the trimmed V and J ends, which lost 1 base and 3 bases, there was a span of 15 bases. There are 17 residues in the CDR3. The germline V gene encodes CDR1 KGHDR and CDR2 SFDVKD. The CDR3 DNA reads TGTGCCACCAGTGATTTAACCGGGGGTAATTTCTACAATGAGCAGTTCTTC. It specifies CATSDLTGGNFYNEQFF.

The gene calls are TRBV7-8 and TRBJ2-4, with 10 bases aligning to TRBD1. Germline CDR1 and CDR2: SGHVS and FQNEAQ. V was clipped by 5 bases and J by 6 bases; unmatched bases: 7. The CDR3 loop spans 15 amino acids. For the CDR3, the DNA is TGTGCCAGCAGCCCAGGCGGGGACAGGGGAAACATTCAGTACTTC. It translates to CASSPGGDRGNIQYF.

The chain recombines TRBV29-1 with TRBJ1-1, with unresolved D. Germline CDR1 SQVTM, CDR2 ANQGSEA. The CDR3 runs to 15 residues. The V and J ends lost 8 bases and 1 base respectively, with 20 bases between them. The CDR3 region has the DNA TGCAGCTTCAAGAGAAGAAACACCCCGAACACTGAAGCTTTCTTT. Its translation is CSFKRRNTPNTEAFF.

This clonotype was seen a handful of times. The chain couples TRBV13 to TRBJ2-3, with 8 positions matching TRBD1. From germline, CDR1 is PRHDT and CDR2 FYEKMQ (reference sequence). The V and J ends lost 5 bases and 14 bases, in that order; junction bases with no gene match: 27. This CDR3 has 18 residues. The CDR3 region is CASSPTGQGAREHRYAYF. For the CDR3, the DNA is TGTGCCAGCAGCCCGACAGGCCAGGGGGCTAGGGAGCACAGATACGCGTATTTT.

The chain couples TRBV4-2 to TRBJ2-4, with TRBD1 as a possible D gene (6 bases). Germline CDR1 and CDR2: LGHNA and YNFKEQ. This CDR3 has 14 amino acids. V was shortened by 2 bases and J by 9 bases, with 14 bases between the two germline ends. DNA for the CDR3: TGTGCCAGCAGCCAAAAAAGCACAGGGACCATTCAGTACTTC. This encodes CASSQKSTGTIQYF.

The sample holds a few counts of this clonotype. This sequence joins TRBV4-2 and TRBJ2-7, with 11 bases matching TRBD1. Germline CDR1 and CDR2: LGHNA and YNFKEQ. V lost 3 bases and J lost 2; bases outside the gene matches: 3. This CDR3 is built from 15 residues. Written as DNA, the CDR3 is TGTGCCAGCAGCCAGCCGGGACAGGGGGCCTACGAGCAGTACTTC. It translates to CASSQPGQGAYEQYF.

The rearrangement uses TRBV4-1 and TRBJ2-3, with TRBD1 as a possible D gene (5 bases). This CDR3 is built from 13 residues. V lost 1 base and J lost 14, with 16 bases in between. Germline loops: CDR1 MGHRA, CDR2 YSYEKL. The CDR3 loop is CASSQAGDRYAYF. DNA for the CDR3: TGCGCCAGCAGCCAAGCTGGAGACAGATACGCGTATTTT.

The genes are TRBV4-1 and TRBJ2-1, with TRBD1 identical over 7 bases. Matching the DNA end better, TRBJ2-7 makes the J call doubtful. The CDR3 consists of 16 residues. The germline V gene encodes CDR1 MGHRA and CDR2 YSYEKL. CDR3 protein: CASRFEGASSYNEQYF. The DNA of the CDR3 is TGCGCCAGCAGGTTCGAGGGGGCCAGCTCCTACAATGAGCAGTACTTC.

This clonotype was seen only a few times. The chain couples TRBV7-3 to TRBJ2-5; D is perhaps TRBD1 (6 bases). CDR1 is SGHTA, CDR2 FQGTGA, per germline. CDR3 length equals 16 residues. Between the trimmed V and J ends, which lost 5 bases and 5 bases, there was a span of 21 bases. As DNA, the CDR3 is TGTGCCAGCAGCCTTAACCCCCCGGACAGCAAGGAGACCCAGTACTTC. Translation: CASSLNPPDSKETQYF. The variable domain in full, with the rest retrieved from reference TRBV7-3 and TRBJ2-5, is GAGVSQTPSNKVTEKGKYVELRCDPISGHTALYWYRQSLGQGPEFLIYFQGTGAADDSGLPNDRFFAVRPEGSVSTLKIQRTERGDSAVYLCASSLNPPDSKETQYFGPGTRLLVL.

The chain couples TRBV6-4 to TRBJ1-1, with 7 bases matching TRBD1. The CDR3 runs to 14 residues. V was clipped by 6 bases and J by 3 bases; unmatched bases: 7. Germline V gives CDR1 MRHNA, CDR2 SNTAGT. The CDR3 loop reads CASRDDRAYTEAFF. The DNA of the CDR3 is TGTGCCAGCAGAGATGACAGGGCCTACACTGAAGCTTTCTTT.

On this clonotype itself: The junction differs from germline at one of its ends, possibly a read error. V usage is TRBV10-3 and J usage is TRBJ2-1, with D unresolved. Germline V gives CDR1 ENHRY, CDR2 SYGVKD. The CDR3 extends over 12 amino acids. The CDR3 protein is CAISDLYYEQFF. CDR3 DNA sequence: TGTGCCATCAGTGATCTCTACTATGAGCAGTTCTTC.

Ten or more counts support this clonotype. This chain uses TRBV20-1 with TRBJ2-7; D not certain. The CDR3 has 15 amino acids. Germline CDR1 DFQATT, CDR2 SNEGSKA (reference sequence). V was cut by 0 bases and J by 0 bases, with 12 bases left in between. The CDR3 region is CSARETKPGSYEQYF. CDR3 DNA sequence: TGCAGTGCTAGAGAGACGAAGCCTGGCTCCTACGAGCAGTACTTC.

The V gene is TRBV14, the J gene TRBJ2-4; TRBD2 matches at 11 bases. The J call may be in error: the DNA end matches TRBJ2-5 better. This CDR3 region has 17 residues. Germline V gives CDR1 SGHDN, CDR2 FVKESK. CDR3 region: CASSLGLAALGQETQYF. The CDR3 region has the DNA TGTGCCAGCAGCCTGGGACTAGCGGCCCTGGGGCAAGAGACCCAGTACTTC.

This clonotype was counted only a few times. It may be a read error: a sequence one base away is much more abundant. The rearrangement joins TRBV5-5 to TRBJ2-3, with 11 bases identical to TRBD2. Germline V gives CDR1 SGHKS, CDR2 YYEKEE (reference sequence). Losses at the gene ends were 3 bases for V and 14 bases for J; bases not matched to a gene: 23. The CDR3 is 18 amino acids. Here the CDR3 reads CASSSAPTSGRGHRYAYF. In nucleotides, the CDR3 is TGTGCCAGCAGCTCGGCCCCAACTAGCGGGAGAGGTCACAGATACGCGTATTTT.

The V call is TRBV11-2, the J call TRBJ2-5, with D possibly matching TRBD2 (6 bases). V lost 3 bases and J lost 6, with 17 bases in between. The V gene's germline CDR1 is SGHAT and CDR2 FQNNGV. This CDR3 region has 15 residues. The CDR3 coding sequence is TGTGCCAGCAGCTTTCCGGGACTCTCGAGCCAGACCCAGTACTTC. Its translation: CASSFPGLSSQTQYF.

The chain combines TRBV20-1 with TRBJ2-5, with 10 positions matching TRBD2. Germline V CDR1 and CDR2: DFQATT, SNEGSKA (reference sequence). J lost 1 base, V lost 5 bases, and 7 bases had no gene match. This CDR3 has 15 amino acids. The CDR3 DNA sequence: TGCAGTGCTGGTAGCGGGAGGTCCTCCCAAGAGACCCAGTACTTC. Amino acids: CSAGSGRSSQETQYF.

The chain is built from TRBV4-1 and TRBJ2-1, with TRBD2 matching 8 bases. The CDR3 loop spans 16 amino acids. CDR1 is MGHRA and CDR2 is YSYEKL in the germline V gene. J gave up 4 bases and V 4 bases, and 9 bases lay outside the gene matches. This CDR3 is CASSLTGLAGYNEQFF. DNA for the CDR3: TGCGCCAGCAGCCTAACGGGGCTAGCGGGTTACAATGAGCAGTTCTTC.

This clonotype was detected only once. V usage is TRBV11-2 and J usage is TRBJ2-1, with 13 bases identical to TRBD2. The CDR3 loop spans 16 amino acids. Germline values: CDR1 SGHAT, CDR2 FQNNGV. Losses at the gene ends were 4 bases for V and 9 bases for J; bases not matched to a gene: 9. The CDR3 is CASSSLDGLAGVEQFF. CDR3 sequence (DNA): TGTGCCAGCAGCTCGCTGGACGGACTAGCGGGGGTTGAGCAGTTCTTC. Looking up the rest from reference TRBV11-2 and TRBJ2-1 gives the full variable domain: EAGVAQSPRYKIIEKRQSVAFWCNPISGHATLYWYQQILGQGPKLLIQFQNNGVVDDSQLPKDRFSAERLKGVDSTLKIQPAKLEDSAVYLCASSSLDGLAGVEQFFGPGTRLTVL.

This clonotype was observed a handful of times. V and J are TRBV29-1 and TRBJ2-7; 7 positions agree with TRBD2. The J segment lost 2 bases and the V segment lost 6 bases, leaving 7 bases of the junction unmatched. The CDR3 runs 13 residues. Germline CDR1 reads SQVTM; CDR2 reads ANQGSEA. The CDR3 nucleotides read TGCAGCGTCAAGCGGGGTCTTCCCTACGAGCAGTACTTC. Amino acids: CSVKRGLPYEQYF.

A remark on this clonotype: A much larger clone lies one base from this, so it may be a read error. This sequence joins TRBV11-2 and TRBJ2-1; 8 nucleotides agree with TRBD2. The DNA end favors TRBJ2-7, so the J call may be wrong. Looked up from germline, CDR1 is SGHAT and CDR2 is FQNNGV. This CDR3 region has 14 residues. The CDR3: CASSLGAGANEQYF. CDR3 bases: TGTGCCAGCAGCTTGGGAGCGGGAGCCAACGAGCAGTACTTC.